The 21 T cell receptor beta chains reported below all come from one sample, sequenced in a study of shared clonotypes between healthy human individuals. CD45RO-negative, CCR7-positively selected cells formed the naive CD8 fraction, excluding terminally differentiated effector memory CD45RA+ cells. Produced via immunoSEQ multiplex PCR; TCRdb's table is partial and in-frame only. The data contain around 1.9 million clones, 80% to 95% of them seen just once; the ten biggest clones take up over 1.5%. Sample: naive CD8+ T cells from PBMCs. The receptors were gathered from a man aged 18 to 29 in good health. Some clones in this sample may be carry-over from other donors' samples.

On this clone itself: This same CDR3 is encoded by further DNA sequences in the sample. This chain links TRBV5-1 with TRBJ2-7, with a tentative D call TRBD2 (5 bases). Between the trimmed V and J ends, which lost 6 bases and 1 base, there was a span of 8 bases. CDR3 length equals 12 residues. The germline V gene encodes CDR1 SGHRS and CDR2 YFSETQ. Written as DNA, the CDR3 is TGCGCCAGCACCGGAGGTTCCTACGAGCAGTACTTC. Protein: CASTGGSYEQYF.

The genes are TRBV9 and TRBJ2-2, with 7 bases identical to TRBD1. V lost 5 bases, J lost 7 bases, and 11 bases stayed unmatched. This CDR3 region has 15 residues. Germline-derived CDR1 and CDR2 are SGDLS and YYNGEE. The DNA for the CDR3 is TGTGCCAGCAGTGTCGGGACAGCCTTGGGCGGGGAGCTGTTTTTT. Protein: CASSVGTALGGELFF.

A word on this clone: This specimen includes other DNA sequences encoding the same CDR3. The chain joins TRBV27 to TRBJ2-2; D unresolved. V shed 0 bases and J shed 5 bases, with 4 bases lying between them. Germline-derived CDR1 and CDR2 are MNHEY and SMNVEV (reference sequence). The CDR3 runs 13 residues. CDR3: CASSLSGTGELFF. CDR3 nucleotide sequence: TGTGCCAGCAGTTTATCCGGGACCGGGGAGCTGTTTTTT.

V is TRBV7-8 and J is TRBJ2-7; 10 positions agree with TRBD1. The CDR3 loop spans 15 amino acids. CDR1 SGHVS and CDR2 FQNEAQ come from the germline V gene. The V and J ends lost 1 base and 3 bases, in that order; junction bases with no gene match: 3. DNA for the CDR3: TGTGCCAGCAGCTTAGTGACAGGGGGCAACTACGAGCAGTACTTC. It is translated as CASSLVTGGNYEQYF.

As for this clone: Within the sample, other DNA sequences also encode this same CDR3. The gene calls are TRBV30 and TRBJ1-1; no clear D. V lost 0 bases and J lost 0, with 5 bases in between. Germline values: CDR1 GTSNPN, CDR2 SVGIG (reference sequence). The CDR3 is made up of 13 amino acids. The CDR3 spells CAWSVGLNTEAFF. As DNA, the CDR3 is TGTGCCTGGAGTGTCGGATTGAACACTGAAGCTTTCTTT.

The CDR3 here is CASRRAGSTEQYF. CDR3 coding DNA: TGTGCCAGCAGGCGCGCAGGCTCGACCGAGCAGTACTTC. The chain couples TRBV27 to TRBJ2-7; no firm D call. Germline V gene sequence: CDR1 MNHEY, CDR2 SMNVEV (reference sequence). This CDR3 spans 13 amino acids. V was cut by 6 bases and J by 6 bases, with 15 bases left in between.

V gene TRBV30 combines with J gene TRBJ1-5, with 11 bases aligning to TRBD1. CDR3 length: 15 amino acids. Germline V gives CDR1 GTSNPN, CDR2 SVGIG (reference sequence). V lost 2 bases and J lost 5; bases outside the gene matches: 5. CDR3 region: CAWSPLGQGDQPQHF. CDR3 sequence (DNA): TGTGCCTGGAGTCCCCTGGGACAGGGGGATCAGCCCCAGCATTTT.

J is TRBJ2-1 and V is TRBV28; D possibly corresponds to TRBD2 (6 bases). The CDR3 runs to 14 residues. Germline assignment: CDR1 MDHEN and CDR2 SYDVKM. Trimming pared 7 bases from V and 0 bases from J, leaving 10 bases between. The DNA for the CDR3 is TGTGCCAGCAATCGCGGGACCTCCTACAATGAGCAGTTCTTC. Protein product: CASNRGTSYNEQFF.

The chain employs TRBV27 and TRBJ2-5; a possible D gene is TRBD1 (6 bases). Trimming shortened V by 0 bases and J by 2 bases, and 13 bases separated the two germline ends. CDR1 MNHEY and CDR2 SMNVEV come from the germline V gene (reference sequence). This CDR3 has 16 amino acids. The CDR3 reads CASSLSPGTSQETQYF. CDR3 DNA: TGTGCCAGCAGTTTATCTCCCGGGACATCACAAGAGACCCAGTACTTC.

This chain joins TRBV5-1 and TRBJ2-7, with D maybe TRBD2 (6 bases). The CDR3 is 15 residues long. V shed 4 bases and J shed 3 bases, with 17 bases lying between them. In germline, CDR1 is SGHRS, CDR2 YFSETQ. The CDR3 protein is CASSPSGGSYYEQYF. DNA of the CDR3: TGCGCCAGCAGCCCCAGTGGAGGGTCTTACTACGAGCAGTACTTC.

The chain combines TRBV4-1 with TRBJ2-1; TRBD2 aligns across 8 bases. Germline CDR1 and CDR2: MGHRA and YSYEKL. This CDR3 has 17 residues. V trimming: 0 bases; J trimming: 5 bases; junction bases outside the gene matches: 9. Written as DNA, the CDR3 is TGCGCCAGCAGCCAAGAACCCCCAGCGGGAGAGGACAATGAGCAGTTCTTC. Protein: CASSQEPPAGEDNEQFF.

J is TRBJ2-7 and V is TRBV29-1, with D possibly TRBD1 on 6 matching bases. The CDR3 has 12 residues. V dropped 1 base and J dropped 3 bases, with 7 bases sitting between them. The V gene's germline CDR1 is SQVTM and CDR2 ANQGSEA. CDR3 region: CSVEVDSYEQYF. The CDR3, as DNA: TGCAGCGTTGAAGTGGACAGCTACGAGCAGTACTTC.

The rearrangement joins TRBV19 to TRBJ2-7, with D perhaps being TRBD1 or TRBD2 (5 bases each). Trimming left V 6 bases short and J 0 bases short, with 15 bases between. Germline loops: CDR1 LNHDA, CDR2 SQIVND (reference sequence). The CDR3 covers 15 residues. This CDR3 reads CASRFSPGLSYEQYF. DNA for the CDR3: TGTGCCAGTAGATTCTCCCCGGGGCTCTCCTACGAGCAGTACTTC. The full variable domain, completed using reference TRBV19 and TRBJ2-7, is DGGITQSPKYLFRKEGQNVTLSCEQNLNHDAMYWYRQDPGQGLRLIYYSQIVNDFQKGDIAEGYSVSREKKESFPLTVTSAQKNPTAFYLCASRFSPGLSYEQYFGPGTRLTVT.

The genes are TRBV14 and TRBJ1-4; D not certain. Looked up from germline, CDR1 is SGHDN and CDR2 is FVKESK. CDR3 size: 16 residues. The V and J ends lost 1 base and 8 bases respectively, with 17 bases between them. The CDR3 DNA is TGTGCCAGCAGCCAAGCCCGAACCCTAACCGGCGAAAAACTGTTTTTT. Translated, it gives CASSQARTLTGEKLFF.

The rearrangement uses TRBV19 and TRBJ1-5; D is unresolved. Germline V lookup: CDR1 LNHDA, CDR2 SQIVND (reference sequence). Trimming cost V 4 bases and J 4 bases, with 14 bases left between them. The CDR3 consists of 15 residues. CDR3 in DNA: TGTGCCAGTAGTAGGCTGGACGGTACTAATCAGCCCCAGCATTTT. Its translation: CASSRLDGTNQPQHF.

This rearrangement joins TRBV7-6 to TRBJ2-7; tentative D call: TRBD1 (5 bases). Trimming removed 5 bases at V and 5 bases at J, with 16 bases between. This CDR3 comprises 14 residues. Germline lookup yields CDR1 SGHVS and CDR2 FNYEAQ. The CDR3 is CASSRSRGLDEQYF. CDR3 DNA: TGTGCCAGCAGCCGATCTAGGGGCCTGGACGAGCAGTACTTC.

The chain employs TRBV29-1 and TRBJ2-2; D unclear. V was shortened by 5 bases and J by 1 base, with 11 bases between the two germline ends. The CDR3 runs to 14 residues. Germline loops: CDR1 SQVTM, CDR2 ANQGSEA. The CDR3 region is CSVSGRGNTGELFF. As DNA, the CDR3 is TGCAGCGTTTCGGGTCGCGGGAACACCGGGGAGCTGTTTTTT.

CDR3 nucleotide sequence: TGTGCCAGCAGTGAAGAGTACCGCGGACACGATGAGAACACTGAAGCTTTCTTT. Translated, it gives CASSEEYRGHDENTEAFF. The chain couples TRBV2 to TRBJ1-1; D possibly corresponds to TRBD1 (5 bases). The CDR3 covers 18 residues. The V and J ends lost 1 base and 1 base respectively, with 19 bases between them. Germline V gene sequence: CDR1 SNHLY, CDR2 FYNNEI. The entire variable domain, with the rest obtained from reference TRBV2 and TRBJ1-1, is as follows: EPEVTQTPSHQVTQMGQEVILRCVPISNHLYFYWYRQILGQKVEFLVSFYNNEISEKSEIFDDQFSVERPDGSNFTLKIRSTKLEDSAMYFCASSEEYRGHDENTEAFFGQGTRLTVV.

As concerns this clone: The junction differs from germline at one of its ends, possibly a read error. The rearrangement joins TRBV16 to TRBJ2-1; 9 bases map to TRBD2. CDR1 KGHSY and CDR2 FQNENV come from the germline V gene. The CDR3 is made up of 15 amino acids. The CDR3 DNA follows: TGTGCCAGCAGCTCCGGGACTAGCTCCCACAATGAGCAGTTCTTC. Amino acids: CASSSGTSSHNEQFF.

As to this clone: In the same sample, other DNA sequences code for this CDR3. V is TRBV19 and J is TRBJ1-1, with D unclear. V lost 2 bases and J lost 3, with 10 bases in between. Germline V CDR1 and CDR2: LNHDA, SQIVND (reference sequence). The CDR3 is 14 residues long. CDR3 in amino acids: CASSIPGDDTEAFF. Written as DNA, the CDR3 is TGTGCCAGTAGTATACCCGGAGATGACACTGAAGCTTTCTTT.

This chain connects TRBV19 to TRBJ2-7; D possibly uses TRBD1 or TRBD2 (5 bases each). Germline V lookup: CDR1 LNHDA, CDR2 SQIVND (reference sequence). The CDR3 is 15 residues long. V gave up 1 base and J gave up 5 bases, with 15 bases separating them. CDR3 in DNA: TGTGCCAGTAGTATAGGGGGCCGGGAAGTTGACGAGCAGTACTTC. Translating gives CASSIGGREVDEQYF.